This TCR beta chain was identified in a study of shared clonotypes between healthy human individuals. Study conclusions and caveats: Clonotypes shared by all four sorted-subset donors had higher generation probabilities than non-shared clonotypes.

Clones were sequenced by immunoSEQ multiplex PCR, and TCRdb holds only the in-frame ones, with some missing. The profile covers a few hundred thousand clones, with 97% appearing a single time and less than 0.065% taken by the ten largest. For this clone: As yet, its antigen is unknown.

The source material was naive CD4+ T cells sorted from blood. The subset denotes: CD45RA+ positively selected. This TCR derives from a woman between 25 and 40 years old in good health.

The CDR3 region is CASSLGGATSYSGELFF. The DNA of the CDR3 is TGCGCCAGCAGCTTGGGGGGCGCAACTTCGTACTCCGGGGAGCTGTTTTTT. The genes are TRBV5-1 and TRBJ2-2, with a possible D match to TRBD1 (5 bases). Germline assignment: CDR1 SGHRS and CDR2 YFSETQ. The CDR3 is 17 amino acids. V lost 0 bases and J lost 6, with 18 bases in between.